These 17 T cell receptor beta chains share one sample of origin, sequenced in a study of T cell changes during pregnancy in multiple sclerosis (dated by TCRdb to between 2018 and 2020). The library was produced with the immunoSEQ multiplex PCR assay. TCRdb limited this immuneACCESS table to in-frame rearrangements with V and J called. A share of clones is missing; checked studies link under half to unresolved V genes, and the rest is unexplained. The sample includes approximately 51,000 clones, with over 80% observed a single time. Roughly 0.59% of the sample belongs to the ten largest clones. The starting material was CD4+ T cells from peripheral blood mononuclear cells, obtained after pregnancy. These receptors were taken from a female donor with multiple sclerosis, enrolled in a pregnancy study.

J is TRBJ2-7 and V is TRBV14, with D possibly being TRBD2 (5 bases). Trimming pared 5 bases from V and 1 base from J, leaving 12 bases between. Germline V gene sequence: CDR1 SGHDN, CDR2 FVKESK. This CDR3 has 14 residues. The CDR3 bases are TGTGCCAGCAGCAACTCAGCGGTATCCTACGAGCAGTACTTC. Amino acid sequence: CASSNSAVSYEQYF.

V is TRBV5-4 and J is TRBJ2-7, with TRBD2 matching over 10 bases. Trimming cost V 0 bases and J 4 bases; bases outside gene matches: 7. The germline gives CDR1 SGHNT, CDR2 YYREEE (reference sequence). The CDR3 has 16 amino acids. The CDR3 region is CASSLGSGRAQYEQYF. The CDR3 DNA follows: TGTGCCAGCAGCTTGGGAAGCGGGAGGGCCCAGTACGAGCAGTACTTC.

This chain connects TRBV5-6 to TRBJ2-5, with no clear D. Germline V lookup: CDR1 SGHDT, CDR2 YYEEEE. V dropped 1 base and J dropped 4 bases, with 11 bases sitting between them. The CDR3 is 14 residues long. CDR3 in DNA: TGTGCCAGCAGCTTGCACCAGGCTGGAGAGACCCAGTACTTC. As protein: CASSLHQAGETQYF.

This clone was detected only once. This chain uses TRBV7-2 with TRBJ1-4, with D uncertain. Germline assignment: CDR1 SGHTA and CDR2 FQGNSA. The CDR3 runs to 15 residues. V was clipped by 3 bases and J by 0 bases, with 8 bases between them. The CDR3 is CASSFDGATNEKLFF. The CDR3 region has the DNA TGTGCCAGCAGCTTTGACGGGGCAACTAATGAAAAACTGTTTTTT. The full variable domain, rest sourced from reference TRBV7-2 and TRBJ1-4, is GAGVSQSPSNKVTEKGKDVELRCDPISGHTALYWYRQSLGQGLEFLIYFQGNSAPDKSGLPSDRFSAERTGGSVSTLTIQRTQQEDSAVYLCASSFDGATNEKLFFGSGTQLSVL.

The rearrangement links TRBV6-1 to TRBJ1-4; D is unresolved. V lost 6 bases and J lost 4, with 6 bases in between. Looked up from germline, CDR1 is MNHNS and CDR2 is SASEGT. The CDR3 is 12 residues long. CDR3 region: CASRVLNEKLFF. The CDR3, as DNA: TGTGCCAGCAGAGTACTTAATGAAAAACTGTTTTTT.

The CDR3 coding sequence is TGTGCCAGCAGTGAGGCGGGAGCTTCAGAGACCCAGTACTTC. Translated: CASSEAGASETQYF. The chain is built from TRBV25-1 and TRBJ2-5; 7 bases are shared with TRBD2. The CDR3 extends over 14 amino acids. CDR1 is MGHDK, CDR2 SYGVNS, per germline. Trimming took 3 bases from V and 4 from J; bases not matched to a gene: 5.

The J gene is TRBJ2-2, the V gene TRBV7-9; TRBD2 agrees at 8 bases. The CDR3 is 12 amino acids. V lost 8 bases and J lost 7; bases outside the gene matches: 3. The germline V gene encodes CDR1 SEHNR and CDR2 FQNEAQ (reference sequence). This chain's CDR3 is CASGREGGELFF. The CDR3 coding sequence is TGTGCCAGCGGTCGGGAGGGCGGGGAGCTGTTTTTT.

The V call is TRBV5-4, the J call TRBJ2-3; possible D gene TRBD1, 6 bases. Between the trimmed V and J ends, which lost 4 bases and 0 bases, there was a span of 18 bases. Germline V gene sequence: CDR1 SGHNT, CDR2 YYREEE (reference sequence). The CDR3 contains 17 residues. CDR3 nucleotides: TGTGCCAGCAGCCTTTCTTCAGGGGTAGCTAGCACAGATACGCAGTATTTT. Translated: CASSLSSGVASTDTQYF.

This clone showed up just once. J is TRBJ2-7 and V is TRBV28, with 11 bases that match TRBD2. The CDR3 runs 16 residues. V gave up 3 bases and J gave up 3 bases; unmatched junction bases: 7. Germline lookup yields CDR1 MDHEN and CDR2 SYDVKM. CDR3 coding DNA: TGTGCCAGCAGTTTCTGGGCTAGCGGGAGGAACTACGAGCAGTACTTC. Its translation: CASSFWASGRNYEQYF.

The chain combines TRBV7-2 with TRBJ1-2, with TRBD1 as a possible D gene (5 bases). Trimming left V 0 bases short and J 8 bases short, with 13 bases between. The V gene's germline CDR1 is SGHTA and CDR2 FQGNSA. The CDR3 covers 14 residues. Here the CDR3 reads CASSLARGAEGYTF. The CDR3 DNA follows: TGTGCCAGCAGCTTAGCCCGCGGGGCGGAGGGCTACACCTTC.

This chain uses TRBV6-1 with TRBJ1-1; maybe TRBD1 (6 bases). This CDR3 contains 12 residues. Trimming stripped 6 bases from V and 4 bases from J, with 9 bases between. CDR1 MNHNS and CDR2 SASEGT come from the germline V gene. The CDR3 DNA reads TGTGCCAGCAGGAGGACAGTCACTGAAGCTTTCTTT. This sequence encodes CASRRTVTEAFF.

The chain joins TRBV5-6 to TRBJ2-1; D might be TRBD1 (6 bases). Germline values: CDR1 SGHDT, CDR2 YYEEEE. V was cut by 4 bases and J by 6 bases, with 14 bases left in between. The CDR3 is 14 residues long. The CDR3 reads CASSDGTSGNEQFF. In nucleotides, the CDR3 is TGTGCCAGCAGCGACGGGACATCTGGCAATGAGCAGTTCTTC.

Regarding this clone: Other DNA sequences in this specimen translate into the identical CDR3. The chain recombines TRBV28 with TRBJ2-7; D remains ambiguous. CDR1 is MDHEN and CDR2 is SYDVKM in the germline V gene. CDR3 length: 11 residues. Trimming left V 2 bases short and J 4 bases short, with 3 bases between. CDR3 amino acids: CASSLLYEQYF. The DNA of the CDR3 is TGTGCCAGCAGTTTACTGTACGAGCAGTACTTC.

V and J are TRBV11-2 and TRBJ2-7; tentative D call: TRBD1 (5 bases). Per germline, CDR1 SGHAT and CDR2 FQNNGV. The CDR3 length is 13 residues. V was shortened by 8 bases and J by 1 base, with 12 bases between the two germline ends. CDR3 bases: TGTGCCAGCCGATCCCAGGGTTCCTACGAGCAGTACTTC. This translates into CASRSQGSYEQYF.

The chain carries TRBV4-3 and TRBJ2-4; 7 bases are shared with TRBD2. With V trimmed by 1 base and J by 0 bases, 18 bases remained unmatched. Germline V lookup: CDR1 LGHNA, CDR2 YSLEER. The CDR3 totals 21 residues. The CDR3 reads CASSQAPRGVADTLAKNIQYF. CDR3 coding DNA: TGCGCCAGCAGCCAAGCCCCTCGGGGGGTAGCTGATACCCTAGCCAAAAACATTCAGTACTTC.

The J gene is TRBJ2-7, the V gene TRBV5-6; TRBD2 agrees at 10 bases. The CDR3 has 18 residues. The V gene end was trimmed by 1 base and the J gene end by 2 bases; junction bases not matched to a gene: 12. CDR1 SGHDT and CDR2 YYEEEE come from the germline V gene. CDR3 in amino acids: CASSLRTSGPRPTYEQYF. The DNA for the CDR3 is TGTGCCAGCAGCTTGAGGACTAGCGGCCCACGACCCACCTACGAGCAGTACTTC.

The chain recombines TRBV7-8 with TRBJ1-5; TRBD1 matches at 7 bases. J was trimmed by 6 bases and V by 1 base; bases with no gene match: 12. Germline CDR1 SGHVS, CDR2 FQNEAQ. This CDR3 comprises 17 residues. The CDR3 DNA follows: TGTGCCAGCAGCTTAGACCAAAGGACAGGCCGAGGTCAGCCCCAGCATTTT. Translation: CASSLDQRTGRGQPQHF.